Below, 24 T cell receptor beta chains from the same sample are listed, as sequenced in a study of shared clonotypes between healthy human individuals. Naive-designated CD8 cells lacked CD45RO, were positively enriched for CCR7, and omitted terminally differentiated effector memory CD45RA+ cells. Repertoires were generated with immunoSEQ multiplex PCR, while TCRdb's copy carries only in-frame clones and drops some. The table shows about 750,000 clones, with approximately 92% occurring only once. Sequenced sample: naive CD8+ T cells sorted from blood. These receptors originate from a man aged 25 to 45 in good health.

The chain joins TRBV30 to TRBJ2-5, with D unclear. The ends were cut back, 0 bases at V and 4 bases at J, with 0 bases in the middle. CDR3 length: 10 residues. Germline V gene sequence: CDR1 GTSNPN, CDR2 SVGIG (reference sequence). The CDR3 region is CAWSVETQYF. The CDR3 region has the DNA TGTGCCTGGAGTGTAGAGACCCAGTACTTC.

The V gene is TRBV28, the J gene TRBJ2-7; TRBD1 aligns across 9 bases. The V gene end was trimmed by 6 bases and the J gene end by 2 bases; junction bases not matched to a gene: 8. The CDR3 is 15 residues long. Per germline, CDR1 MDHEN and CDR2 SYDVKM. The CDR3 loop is CASRSVGQGPYEQYF. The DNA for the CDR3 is TGTGCCAGCAGGTCGGTGGGACAGGGACCCTACGAGCAGTACTTC.

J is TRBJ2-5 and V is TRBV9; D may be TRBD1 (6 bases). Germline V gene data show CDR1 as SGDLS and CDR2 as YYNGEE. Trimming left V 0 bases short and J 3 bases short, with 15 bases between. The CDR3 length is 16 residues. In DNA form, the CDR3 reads TGTGCCAGCAGCGTAGGTTGGGGGCTAAGAGAAGAGACCCAGTACTTC. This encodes CASSVGWGLREETQYF.

The CDR3 DNA is TGTGCCAGCAGCCCCCTGGGACTAGCGGGGTACAATGAGCAGTTCTTC. Translating it yields CASSPLGLAGYNEQFF. This rearrangement joins TRBV9 to TRBJ2-1; 13 positions match TRBD2. V lost 4 bases to trimming and J lost 4 bases; unmatched junction nucleotides: 5. CDR1 and CDR2 from the germline V gene are SGDLS and YYNGEE. The CDR3 has 16 amino acids. Full variable domain (missing parts from reference TRBV9 and TRBJ2-1): DSGVTQTPKHLITATGQRVTLRCSPRSGDLSVYWYQQSLDQGLQFLIQYYNGEERAKGNILERFSAQQFPDLHSELNLSSLELGDSALYFCASSPLGLAGYNEQFFGPGTRLTVL.

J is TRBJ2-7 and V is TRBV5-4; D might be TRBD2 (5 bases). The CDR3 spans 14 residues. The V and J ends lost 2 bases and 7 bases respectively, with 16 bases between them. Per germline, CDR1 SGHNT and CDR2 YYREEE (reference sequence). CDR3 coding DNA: TGTGCCAGCAGCTTCTTTGTGGGAGAGGGTGAGCAGTACTTC. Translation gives CASSFFVGEGEQYF.

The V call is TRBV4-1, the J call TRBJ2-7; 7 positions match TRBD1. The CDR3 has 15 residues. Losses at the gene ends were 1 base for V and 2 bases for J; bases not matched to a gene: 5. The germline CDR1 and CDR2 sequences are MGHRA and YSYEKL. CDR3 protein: CASSQGDSETYEQYF. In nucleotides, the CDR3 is TGCGCCAGCAGCCAAGGGGACAGCGAGACCTACGAGCAGTACTTC.

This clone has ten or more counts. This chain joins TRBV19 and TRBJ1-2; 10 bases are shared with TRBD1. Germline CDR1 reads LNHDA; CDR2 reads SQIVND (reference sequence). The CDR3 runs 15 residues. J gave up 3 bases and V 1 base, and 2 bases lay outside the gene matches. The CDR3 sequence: CASSIAGQGDYGYTF. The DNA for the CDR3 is TGTGCCAGTAGTATAGCAGGACAGGGGGACTATGGCTACACCTTC.

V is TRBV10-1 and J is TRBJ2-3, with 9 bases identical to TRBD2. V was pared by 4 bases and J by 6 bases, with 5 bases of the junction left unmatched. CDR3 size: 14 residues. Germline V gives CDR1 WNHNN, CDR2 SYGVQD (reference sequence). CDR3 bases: TGCGCCAGCAGTGGGCTAGCGGGATTGGATACGCAGTATTTT. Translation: CASSGLAGLDTQYF.

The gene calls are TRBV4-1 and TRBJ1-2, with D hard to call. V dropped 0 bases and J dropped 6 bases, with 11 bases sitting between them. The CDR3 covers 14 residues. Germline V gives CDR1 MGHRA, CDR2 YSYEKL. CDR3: CASSQDSGVNGYTF. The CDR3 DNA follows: TGCGCCAGCAGCCAAGATTCCGGGGTGAATGGCTACACCTTC.

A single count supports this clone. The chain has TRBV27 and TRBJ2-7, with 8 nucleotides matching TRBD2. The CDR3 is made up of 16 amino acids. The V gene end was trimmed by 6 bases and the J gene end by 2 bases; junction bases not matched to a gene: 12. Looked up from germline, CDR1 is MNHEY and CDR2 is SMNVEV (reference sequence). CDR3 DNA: TGTGCCAGCAGCTCCCAACGGGCGGGAGGTGCCTACGAGCAGTACTTC. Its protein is CASSSQRAGGAYEQYF.

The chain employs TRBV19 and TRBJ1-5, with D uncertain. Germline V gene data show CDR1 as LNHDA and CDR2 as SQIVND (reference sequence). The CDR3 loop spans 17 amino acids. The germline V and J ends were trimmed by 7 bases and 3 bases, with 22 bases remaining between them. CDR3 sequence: CASKKENTLGFNQPQHF. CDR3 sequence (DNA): TGTGCCAGTAAGAAAGAAAACACTCTGGGGTTCAATCAGCCCCAGCATTTT.

CDR3 loop: CASSLGAGRGSTGANVLTF. Written as DNA, the CDR3 is TGTGCCAGCAGCTTGGGAGCGGGCAGGGGATCTACTGGGGCCAACGTCCTGACTTTC. The chain has TRBV5-6 and TRBJ2-6; D may correspond to TRBD1 or TRBD2 (6 bases each). CDR3 size: 19 residues. Germline V gives CDR1 SGHDT, CDR2 YYEEEE. V was shortened by 0 bases and J by 2 bases, with 18 bases between the two germline ends.

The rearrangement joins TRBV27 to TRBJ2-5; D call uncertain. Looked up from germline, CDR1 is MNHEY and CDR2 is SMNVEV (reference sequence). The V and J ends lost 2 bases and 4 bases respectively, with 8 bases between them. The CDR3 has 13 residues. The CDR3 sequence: CASSLQEGETQYF. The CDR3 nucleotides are TGTGCCAGCAGTTTACAGGAAGGAGAGACCCAGTACTTC.

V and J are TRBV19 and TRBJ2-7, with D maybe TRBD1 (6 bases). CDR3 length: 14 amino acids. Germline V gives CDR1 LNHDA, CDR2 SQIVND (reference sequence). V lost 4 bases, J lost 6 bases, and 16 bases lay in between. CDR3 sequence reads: CASSKGERPLEQYF. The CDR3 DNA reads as TGTGCCAGTAGTAAGGGGGAGCGGCCCCTCGAGCAGTACTTC.

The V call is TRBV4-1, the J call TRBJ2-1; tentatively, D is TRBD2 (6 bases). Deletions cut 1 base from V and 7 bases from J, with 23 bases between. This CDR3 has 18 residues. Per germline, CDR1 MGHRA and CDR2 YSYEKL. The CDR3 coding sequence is TGCGCCAGCAGCCAAGTACCCGCGGTCGGAGGGTTGGGGAATGAGCAGTTCTTC. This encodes CASSQVPAVGGLGNEQFF.

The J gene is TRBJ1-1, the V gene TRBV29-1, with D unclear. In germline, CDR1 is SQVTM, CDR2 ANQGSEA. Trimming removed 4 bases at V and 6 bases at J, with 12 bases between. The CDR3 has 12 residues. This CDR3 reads CSVVQNDAEAFF. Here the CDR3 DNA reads TGCAGCGTTGTACAGAATGACGCTGAAGCTTTCTTT.

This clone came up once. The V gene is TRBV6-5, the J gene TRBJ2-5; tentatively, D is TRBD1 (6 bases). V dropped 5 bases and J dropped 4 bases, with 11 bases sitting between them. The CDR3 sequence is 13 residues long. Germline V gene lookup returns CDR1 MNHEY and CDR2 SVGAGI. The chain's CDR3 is CASSPQGRETQYF. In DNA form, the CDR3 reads TGTGCCAGCAGTCCTCAGGGGCGAGAGACCCAGTACTTC.

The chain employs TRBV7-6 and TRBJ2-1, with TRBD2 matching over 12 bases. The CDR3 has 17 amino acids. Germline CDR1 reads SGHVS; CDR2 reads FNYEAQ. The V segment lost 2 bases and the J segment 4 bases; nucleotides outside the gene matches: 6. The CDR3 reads CASSLTILAGGYNEQFF. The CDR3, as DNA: TGTGCCAGCAGCTTAACCATTCTAGCGGGAGGGTACAATGAGCAGTTCTTC.

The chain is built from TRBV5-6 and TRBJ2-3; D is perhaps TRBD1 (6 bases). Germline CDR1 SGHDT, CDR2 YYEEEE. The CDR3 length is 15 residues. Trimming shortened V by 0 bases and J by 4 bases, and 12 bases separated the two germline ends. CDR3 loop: CASSLGGRPSDTQYF. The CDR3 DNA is TGTGCCAGCAGCTTGGGGGGGCGTCCTTCAGATACGCAGTATTTT.

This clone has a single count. The CDR3 coding sequence is TGTGCCAGCAGACAGACTAACTATGGCTACACCTTC. Translated, it gives CASRQTNYGYTF. This sequence joins TRBV6-5 and TRBJ1-2; D is undetermined. Between the trimmed V and J ends, which lost 6 bases and 0 bases, there was a span of 5 bases. In germline, CDR1 is MNHEY, CDR2 SVGAGI. This CDR3 is built from 12 residues.

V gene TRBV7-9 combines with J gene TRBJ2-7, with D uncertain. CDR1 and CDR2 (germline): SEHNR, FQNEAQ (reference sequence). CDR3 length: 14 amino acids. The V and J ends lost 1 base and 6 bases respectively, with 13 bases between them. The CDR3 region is CASSLVGQVGEQYF. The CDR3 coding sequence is TGTGCCAGCAGCTTAGTGGGCCAAGTAGGCGAGCAGTACTTC.

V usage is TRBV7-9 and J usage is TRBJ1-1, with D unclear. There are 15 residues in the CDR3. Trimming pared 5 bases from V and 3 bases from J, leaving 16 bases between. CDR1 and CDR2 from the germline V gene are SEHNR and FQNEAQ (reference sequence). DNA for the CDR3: TGTGCCAGCAGCGATGGCTCGACTGTGTACACTGAAGCTTTCTTT. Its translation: CASSDGSTVYTEAFF.

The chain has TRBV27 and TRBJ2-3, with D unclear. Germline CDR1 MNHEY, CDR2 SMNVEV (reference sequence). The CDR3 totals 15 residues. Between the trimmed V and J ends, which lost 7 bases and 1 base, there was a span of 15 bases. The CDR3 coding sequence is TGTGCCAGCACCCCTACGGCCCTGGGCACAGATACGCAGTATTTT. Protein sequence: CASTPTALGTDTQYF.

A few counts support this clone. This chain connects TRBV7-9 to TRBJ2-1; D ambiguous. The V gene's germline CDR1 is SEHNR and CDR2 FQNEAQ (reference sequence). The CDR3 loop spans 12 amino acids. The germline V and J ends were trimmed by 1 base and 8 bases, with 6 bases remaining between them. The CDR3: CASSLEDDEQFF. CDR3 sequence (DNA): TGTGCCAGCAGCTTAGAGGACGATGAGCAGTTCTTC.